Each of the 5 T cell receptor beta chains below was sequenced from the same sample in a study of T cell repertoires in cytomegalovirus infection. Each CDR3 protein is one row after TCRdb ran MiXCR on the reads. The sample has 310,000 or so distinct CDR3 sequences; 9.6% are singletons. Sequencing was done on a sample of PBMCs. Source of these receptors: a human donor in good health (CMV status not recorded). Some clones in this sample may be carry-over from other donors' samples.

This clonotype has ten or more counts. The chain links TRBV29-1 to TRBJ1-2, with D tentatively TRBD1 (5 bases). V was pared by 4 bases and J by 13 bases, with 16 bases between. The CDR3 consists of 11 residues. Germline CDR1 and CDR2: SQVTM and ANQGSEA. CDR3 residues: CSVGRGEVFTF. In DNA form, the CDR3 reads TGCAGCGTTGGAAGGGGAGAGGTCTTCACCTTC.

Regarding this clonotype: This may come from a read error, since a much larger clone is one base off. The gene calls are TRBV20-1 and TRBJ1-3; no clear D gene. Germline V CDR1 and CDR2: DFQATT, SNEGSKA (reference sequence). The CDR3 runs to 14 residues. Trimming took 5 bases from V and 0 from J, leaving 11 bases between them. In DNA, the CDR3 is TGCAGTGCTCCTGAGAGGACCTCTGGAAACACCATATATTTT. Protein sequence: CSAPERTSGNTIYF.

In this sample, this clonotype turned up many times. The chain carries TRBV6-4 and TRBJ2-6; tentatively, D is TRBD1 (6 bases). Germline CDR1 MRHNA, CDR2 SNTAGT. CDR3 length equals 16 residues. The V gene lost 3 bases and the J gene lost 0 bases, with 9 bases spanning the gap. As DNA, the CDR3 is TGTGCCAGCAGTGAGAGAGGGGGCTCTGGGGCCAACGTCCTGACTTTC. Its protein product is CASSERGGSGANVLTF.

In its sample, this clonotype was seen many times. The chain joins TRBV6-2 or TRBV6-3 to TRBJ2-1; possible D gene TRBD1, 6 bases. The CDR3 has 15 amino acids. The germline CDR1 and CDR2 sequences are MNHEY and SVGEGT. V was clipped by 7 bases and J by 3 bases, with 16 bases between them. CDR3 sequence (DNA): TGTGCCAGCAACTCAGACAGGAGGCTCTACAATGAGCAGTTCTTC. This translates into CASNSDRRLYNEQFF.

This clonotype occurred a few times. The chain recombines TRBV12-3 or TRBV12-4 with TRBJ1-2; D possibly corresponds to TRBD1 (5 bases). The V end was cut by 6 bases, the J end by 1 base, with 12 bases between. This CDR3 is built from 14 residues. CDR3 bases: TGTGCCAGCAGCGCGACAGTCATTAACTATGGCTACACCTTC. Its translation: CASSATVINYGYTF.